One and the same sample provided the 7 T cell receptor beta chains below, sequenced in a study of Ad26.COV2.S vaccination and SARS-CoV-2 variants. Sequenced by immunoSEQ multiplex PCR; TCRdb stores in-frame clones only, minus some. This sample yields 350,000 to 450,000 clones, of which roughly 85% are seen a single time; 7.4% belongs to the top ten. The treatment was: 15 to 20 received Ad26.COV2.S at low or high dose, single or two shots; 5 received placebo; per-sample allocation not given. All samples were drawn on day 63, counting from the first vaccine or placebo injection. The material was peripheral blood, obtained in a trial of Ad26.COV2.S vaccine versus placebo. The source of these receptors is a person between 18 and 59 years old who received the Ad26.COV2.S COVID-19 vaccine or a placebo.

The rearrangement joins TRBV6-6 to TRBJ1-4; no firm D call. CDR1 and CDR2 from the germline V gene are MNHNY and SVGAGI (reference sequence). V was pared by 2 bases and J by 1 base, with 8 bases between. This CDR3 spans 15 amino acids. DNA of the CDR3: TGTGCCAGCAGTTACGGCGGGAGAACTAATGAAAAACTGTTTTTT. It specifies CASSYGGRTNEKLFF.

The V gene is TRBV2, the J gene TRBJ2-7, with a weak D call TRBD1 (5 bases). Germline loops: CDR1 SNHLY, CDR2 FYNNEI. The length of the CDR3 is 13 residues. Deletions cut 4 bases from V and 6 bases from J, with 13 bases between. DNA of the CDR3: TGTGCCAGCAGTGGGGAAAGGGGTGGCGAGCAGTACTTC. Translated, it gives CASSGERGGEQYF.

Of note for this clone: Additional DNA sequences in this sample encode the identical CDR3. This chain joins TRBV30 and TRBJ1-6; possibly TRBD1 for D (5 bases). Germline V gene sequence: CDR1 GTSNPN, CDR2 SVGIG (reference sequence). The V and J ends lost 0 bases and 5 bases respectively, with 8 bases between them. The CDR3 has 14 residues. The CDR3: CAWSVFRDNSPLHF. Written as DNA, the CDR3 is TGTGCCTGGAGTGTGTTCAGGGATAATTCACCCCTCCACTTT.

This clone occurred once. The rearrangement joins TRBV25-1 to TRBJ1-1, with D unclear. This CDR3 has 13 amino acids. The V gene's germline CDR1 is MGHDK and CDR2 SYGVNS. V lost 7 bases and J lost 6, with 15 bases in between. CDR3 loop: CASKGYRRAEAFF. CDR3 DNA sequence: TGTGCCAGCAAGGGATACCGAAGGGCTGAAGCTTTCTTT.

The chain joins TRBV4-3 to TRBJ1-2; D is unresolved. CDR1 is LGHNA, CDR2 YSLEER, per germline. Trimming cost V 4 bases and J 8 bases, with 20 bases left between them. This CDR3 is built from 15 residues. CDR3 protein: CASSPRQVAALGYTF. CDR3 bases: TGCGCCAGCAGCCCGAGGCAGGTAGCGGCGTTGGGCTACACCTTC.

A few counts support this clone. This chain connects TRBV5-3 to TRBJ2-7; 11 bases map to TRBD1. TRBV5-3 is designated an ORF whose function remains uncertain. CDR3 length equals 20 residues. Germline trimming cut 3 bases from V and 4 bases from J; bases unmatched to any gene: 21. The CDR3 DNA sequence: TGTGCCAGAAGCTGCCTATTCTGGGGGCTGCCGGGACAGGGGGATTACGAGCAGTACTTC. As protein: CARSCLFWGLPGQGDYEQYF.

The chain uses TRBV13 and TRBJ2-3; a possible D gene is TRBD2 (5 bases). V lost 2 bases and J 3 bases, leaving 9 bases between the germline ends. The germline CDR1 and CDR2 sequences are PRHDT and FYEKMQ (reference sequence). The CDR3 runs to 14 residues. The CDR3 reads CASSLYPGTDTQYF. The CDR3 DNA sequence: TGTGCCAGCAGCTTATACCCGGGAACAGATACGCAGTATTTT.